This T cell receptor (beta chain) was obtained from a study of spatial heterogeneity in lung cancer. Overall study findings and caveats: Follow-up blood showed ubiquitous expanded tumor TCRs less than blood at resection did.

TCRdb re-called the 5' RACE reads with MiXCR, one entry per CDR3 protein. The sample holds tens of thousands of distinct CDR3 sequences; 8% are singletons and the top ten take roughly 7%. The V end lost 4 bases, the J end lost 3 bases, and 7 bases lay between the germline ends. The CDR3 extends over 13 amino acids. Germline CDR1 reads MNHEY; CDR2 reads SVGAGI. This clonotype was picked up many times. Antigen unknown. Time point defined: sample taken at primary tumor resection. The approximately 78 donors had untreated early-stage non-small cell lung cancer. Material for sequencing was whole RNA from tumor, nontumor lung or frozen PBMC, left unsorted.

The V gene is TRBV6-5, the J gene TRBJ2-1, with D maybe TRBD1 (5 bases). The sequences come from PBMCs, collected at surgery. The source of this sequence is a male donor with early-stage non-small cell lung cancer. The CDR3 loop reads CASSSRVYNEQFF. DNA of the CDR3: TGTGCCAGCAGTTCCAGGGTCTACAATGAGCAGTTCTTC.